Detailed here is one TCR beta chain. In its sample, this clonotype was seen many times. Its antigen is unknown. No clone much larger than this one lies a single base away; base qualities are absent. The data were taken from a study of T cells in Graves' hyperthyroidism and ophthalmopathy (dated by TCRdb to the late 2010s). At the level of the whole study: Peripheral blood samples were taken at initial diagnosis, before any treatment was given. To identify TCR V-J signatures that set the groups apart, the researchers used a discovery cohort of roughly 100 patients, made up of 40 to 45 with Graves' ophthalmopathy and 55 to 65 with stable Graves' hyperthyroidism. Prospective prediction of ophthalmopathy was tested in an independent validation cohort of fewer than 20 hyperthyroidism patients and 15 to 17 patients who later progressed to ophthalmopathy. The roughly 99 discovery patients were divided at random into training and test sets in a 7:3 ratio. In addition, the study compared T-cell repertoires in thyroid tissue and in blood from over 5 Graves' hyperthyroidism patients. After blood sampling, hyperthyroidism patients were treated with methimazole at a starting dose of 30 mg daily, and ophthalmopathy patients were treated with high-dose intravenous methylprednisolone. TCR Vbeta CDR3 sequencing of some 140 peripheral blood samples (over 40 ophthalmopathy, over 70 hyperthyroidism and 17 progressor patients) is reported in the paper. Findings and caveats that apply to the study as a whole: In validation, the model predicted progression to ophthalmopathy a median of around six months before onset, with roughly 70% sensitivity and about 75% specificity. In cross-validation, a model built on a 13 V-J signature told ophthalmopathy apart from stable hyperthyroidism with under 90% sensitivity and about 81% specificity, and in testing the same model reached 80%/75%. No statistical method was used to fix the sample size in advance, and group allocation was not hidden from the investigators. Most expanded thyroid clonotypes (frequency above 0.001) were also found in blood, which suggests that blood repertoires may mirror thyroid immune responses.

A patient counted as having stable Graves' hyperthyroidism if no progression to ophthalmopathy occurred over 18 months of follow-up. Hyperthyroidism patients were newly diagnosed, with disease duration under 2 months, and aged 18 to 65 years. Any patient with an uncontrolled infection, another autoimmune disease, pregnancy or lactation was excluded. Diagnoses were based on clinical symptoms, serum thyroxine and TRAb, thyroid ultrasound and orbital computed tomography. Ficoll-Paque density gradient centrifugation was used to isolate PBMCs from about 9 ml of fresh peripheral blood. Total RNA was extracted with Trizol reagent, and quality was checked on an Agilent 2100 Bioanalyzer. Trimmed from V: 1 base; trimmed from J: 5 bases; junction bases lacking a gene match: 8. Sequences SGHTA (CDR1) and FQGNSA (CDR2) are obtained from the germline V gene. The CDR3 runs 16 amino acids, cysteine and phenylalanine included. The entry retains the CDR3 DNA only, 48 bases that are in frame from base 1.

The TCR beta CDR3 regions were amplified from the RNA transcripts. A first-round RT-PCR of the TCR CDR3 used the HTBI primer set with the Qiagen OneStep RT-PCR kit. The libraries were constructed in a second round of multiplex PCR and then size-selected and purified. Sequencing of the libraries was done on an Illumina HiSeq2000 using paired-end 100 bp reads. The authors' analysis ran thus. Raw data were processed with SOAPnuke, discarding reads with adapters, uncalled bases, mean Phred below 15, or no exact constant-primer or identifier match. COPE v1.2.5 was used to merge the high-quality paired reads, and each unique nucleotide sequence was defined as a clonotype. MiTCR v1.1 was used to align the clonotypes against IMGT TRBV, TRBD and TRBJ reference segments. Only V-J combinations with frequency above 0.0001, covering roughly 99% of repertoires, were analysed. A TCS score was defined as the ratio between F50 (clonal expansion) and ExV (chaos), using BLOSUM62-based TCRdist between CDR3 peptides within each V-J. Welch's t-statistics and random forest reduced around 510 V-J features to about 12, which were used in a naive Bayes classifier (R e1071). TCRdb reworked the public reads: Q25 trimming with fastp, MiXCR clone assembly, productive beta chains retained. Each record represents a unique CDR3 protein, reported with the most common genes and DNA among its rows. These V and J calls originate from TCRdb's pipeline instead of the authors' own analysis. Across this sample there are some 620,000 distinct CDR3 sequences, with 15% to 20% seen only once. Less than 4.5% of the sample comes from the top ten.

This chain is built from TRBV7-2 and TRBJ2-7; TRBD2 aligns with 10 central bases. This clonotype originated in a woman in her thirties with Graves' hyperthyroidism. Material: blood. The nucleotide sequence is TGTGCCAGCAGCTTAGAGAGCGGGAGGGCCTTAAACGAGCAGTACTTC. This codes for CASSLESGRALNEQYF.